This note documents a single TCR beta chain sequence. Its antigen remains unidentified. Per-base quality was not reported, and no clone a single base away is much larger than it. The sample is drawn from a study of cytomegalovirus exposure and HLA in healthy donors (dated by TCRdb to the late 2010s). For the study in its entirety: In an earlier analysis of approximately 500 of the donors, 250 to 350 Gb of sequence data and 117 million unique TCR beta sequences from about 190 million T cells were reported. Approximately 300 gigabases of sequencing data and tens of millions of unique TCR sequences were included in an early release covering 500 to 750 HLA-typed donors. Among the roughly 400 genotyped donors, around 81% belonged to the genetic ancestry cluster associated with self-reported Caucasian donors. The study aimed to test whether signatures of past pathogen exposure could be identified by cataloging public T cell receptors. Using immunosequencing, the study profiled T cell repertoires from 666 subjects and related those repertoires to cytomegalovirus serostatus. Along with the approximately 650-subject first cohort, a separate validation cohort of roughly 110 different subjects was used. The study combined high-throughput TCR immunosequencing, statistical association of individual TCRs with disease status, and machine learning to predict cytomegalovirus infection status. To study patterns of TCR occurrence, a later analysis re-analyzed previously published TCR beta repertoires from several hundred donors and added high-resolution HLA genotyping. Rather than drawing on any new phenotypic data, the later analysis identified candidate immune exposures from TCR beta sequences and the way those sequences occurred across donors. An earlier analysis of around 640 of the donors used high-throughput TCR beta sequencing to judge whether each TCR beta V gene segment behaved as functional or pseudogenic. Donor age, sex, ethnicity and CMV serostatus were compiled together with the repertoire data. In a later genetic analysis, genome-wide SNP genotypes for about three fifths of the roughly 670 donors were used, and that subset was treated as a discovery cohort. All discovery cohort repertoires had been generated on a single sequencing platform. Both class I and class II loci were covered by HLA typing, at four-digit resolution. Typing coverage varied by locus: roughly 620-640 donors for A, B, C, DRB1 and DQB1; under 550 for DQA1; about 570 for DPA1; approximately 490 for DPB1. Five DR-DQ haplotypes were treated as single units for association and clustering because of strong linkage in the cohort. Across 398 genotyped donors of the cohort, an average of roughly 250,000 unique TCR beta nucleotide sequences per donor were sequenced, and 15% to 20% of those sequences were non-productive.

The method behind the library was the immunoSEQ multiplex PCR assay. For the multiplex PCR, a mixture combining 60 forward primers for TCR Vbeta segments and 13 reverse primers for TCR Jbeta segments was used. A multiplex PCR assay on genomic DNA amplified the CDR3 region of rearranged TCR beta genes. On the Illumina HiSeq System, the amplified TCR beta libraries were sequenced as 87-base-pair reads. The authors' pipeline ran thus. Across the 600 to 700 repertoires, a later analysis counted about 81 million unique TCR beta chains, roughly 11 million of which were shared by at least two donors. To remove PCR and sequencing errors, raw reads were error-corrected and collapsed into unique sequences using a nearest-neighbor algorithm that merged closely related sequences. Alignment of CDR3 sequences to IMGT reference sequences was used to assign V, D and J gene segments. Each retained sequence needed at least a six-nucleotide match to both a V gene segment and a J gene segment. Rearrangements were called productive when the CDR3 lacked stop codons and stayed in frame with V and J; all others were non-productive. Following IMGT convention, CDR3 was defined as the stretch from the second conserved V-encoded cysteine up to the conserved J-encoded phenylalanine. The earlier analysis of some 600 of the donors excluded sequences that lacked an unambiguous match to a single V gene segment. In an earlier analysis of 587 of the donors, V segments were called functional above 56.7% productive rearrangements and were called segregating when the between-donor standard deviation exceeded 5%. A statistical classification framework was built for diagnosing cytomegalovirus status from the catalog of TCR beta chain sequences. V and J gene assignment, in a later analysis, came from comparing TCR nucleotide sequences with IMGT/GENE-DB human TR gene sequences. The TCRdist pipeline was used in a later analysis to assign CDR3 sequences and most-parsimonious VDJ recombination scenarios. A later analysis defined each TCR beta chain by its CDR3 amino acid sequence plus V-gene family, and excluded reads lacking a unique V-gene family. A later analysis removed 550 to 700 highly shared, low-generation-probability nucleotide sequences to deal with suspected cross-contamination and a sequencing artifact. A later analysis calculated a clonal expansion index for each public chain from normalized within-repertoire ranks of inferred template counts. A later analysis computed generation probabilities with a VDJ recombination model fitted to out-of-frame rearrangements, and checked the results against IGoR. A later analysis scored TCR-TCR, TCR-HLA and TCR-CMV co-occurrence with hypergeometric tests, applying a repertoire-size bias correction to TCR pairs. A later analysis estimated false discovery rates by permuting HLA or CMV assignments 20 times. In a later analysis, co-occurring TCRs were grouped using DBSCAN, and TCRdist sequence similarity was added for clustering within HLA-allele-positive subsets. Co-occurrence clustering excluded repertoires with fewer than 30,000 or more than 120,000 public chains, plus five with anomalous nucleotide sharing. Not all clones reach the TCRdb copy of this immuneACCESS table, which keeps in-frame sequences only. Checked studies attribute under half of the gap to unresolved V genes and leave the rest unexplained. V and J calls and clone size follow that table, whereas D and trimming were derived from the DNA. Counted in this sample were 95,000 to 150,000 clones; approximately 73% of them appeared once. Together, the top ten hold around 4.8% of the sample.

Based on the germline V gene, the CDR1 and CDR2 sequences are SGHRS and YFSETQ. The CDR3 runs 11 amino acids, cysteine and phenylalanine included. Kept here is only the CDR3 DNA, which spans 33 bases and is read in frame from base 1. V was cut back by 2 bases and J by 11 bases, leaving a gap of 7 bases between them. Here is what the overall study found, with its caveats: In an earlier analysis of 587 of the donors, most TCR beta V segments were observed in productive rearrangements about 87% or about 30% of the time, broadly matching IMGT annotations. The classifier was reported to diagnose cytomegalovirus status with high specificity and sensitivity in both the original and validation cohorts. Because HLA typing was missing for some donors at each locus, association tests included only the typed subset. It was suggested by the authors that the approach could potentially be generalized to other disease states and immunological phenotypes. According to a later genetic analysis, donors in an Asian-associated ancestry cluster had fewer N-insertions in productive TCRs than the approximately 650-donor mean. According to a later analysis, parvovirus B19, influenza, CMV and Epstein-Barr virus appeared linked to several top co-occurrence clusters. The sequencing pipeline was judged likely to have produced a cluster of highly shared sequence variants as a technical artifact. Correlated functional status among segregating V segments might reflect linkage disequilibrium, but an unknown experimental factor could not be ruled out. The study gave a list of some 150 TCR beta chains associated with cytomegalovirus. Because counts were too low, 15 to 20 rarely observed V segments, including chromosome 9 orphons, were excluded from the earlier analysis of 587 of the donors. A later analysis associated 16,951 TCR beta sequences with specific HLA alleles at a false discovery rate of 0.05. A further reported finding was that TCR beta sequences accurately predicted the HLA-A and HLA-B alleles for most subjects in the first cohort. CMV serostatus was the only immune exposure information available for the cohort. Across donors, most TCR sequences were observed very rarely, whereas some public TCRs were present in many individuals. The presence/absence analyses assumed that sequencing depth was roughly uniform across donors, and that assumption may not be true. When HLA alleles, especially DR and DQ, strongly co-occurred, TCR associations were difficult to assign to individual alleles. Some IMGT-functional V segments, including TRBV6-2 and TRBV6-3, could not be told apart with the 87-base-pair reads, so those segments were excluded. According to a later analysis, TCR association rates differed among HLA loci, with DRB1 alleles showing the most associated TCRs and HLA-C alleles showing the fewest. In a later analysis, HLA-associated TCR beta chains showed more clonal expansion and lower generation probabilities than non-associated chains that were equally common. Most CMV-associated TCR beta chains appeared to be HLA-restricted in a later analysis, and the HLA associations seemed to be driven largely by CMV exposure. A later genetic analysis associated a missense DCLRE1C variant with V-gene and J-gene trimming of TCR beta chains, and an independent cohort replicated the association. This cohort had only TCR beta chains sequenced, and the lack of alpha or paired-chain data limited which features could be detected. A few of the identified cytomegalovirus-associated TCR beta chains were confirmed in vitro to be specific for cytomegalovirus antigens.

The cohort was made up of under 800 healthy bone marrow donors. Cohort members were all nominally healthy when sampled, although unrecorded immune exposures were likely present. The donor was CMV seropositive and was included in the group of 250 to 350 seropositive cohort members. Each donor provided a peripheral blood sample, and peripheral blood mononuclear cells were used for TCR beta sequencing. Genomic DNA was extracted from the blood cell samples with the Qiagen DNeasy Blood Extraction Kit. Sequencing was done on a sample of PBMCs. This clonotype originated in a man between 60 and 75 years old in good health and CMV-seropositive. The sequence is built from TRBV5-1 and TRBJ2-2; the D segment could be TRBD1, given 6 matching bases. The bases are TGCGCCAGCAGCTTAGGGACAGAGCTGTTTTTT. It codes for CASSLGTELFF.